The rows below give T cell receptor beta chains drawn from one sample of a study of blood T cell repertoires in COVID-19. Generated by immunoSEQ multiplex PCR, the TCRdb table keeps only in-frame clones and is missing some. The top ten hold 1.6% of the sample, which has roughly 250,000 clones, around 84% seen once. The material sequenced was PBMCs or T cells enriched from blood (not recorded which). The source is a woman in her fifties or sixties who had recovered from COVID-19. Both conserved end residues are part of each CDR3. The order of the fields is J gene, D gene, V gene, clone size, CDR3 DNA, CDR3 protein. A D gene is named only where the DNA matches it firmly. Clone size appears in some rows only: once, few, many, or a class for an expanded clone.

TRBJ1-5,TRBD1,TRBV4-1,once,TGCGCCAGCAGCCATACAACAGGGGGAAGCAATCAGCCCCAGCATTTT,CASSHTTGGSNQPQHF
TRBJ1-2,TRBD1,TRBV28,NA,TGTGCCAGCAGTTTAGTGGGACAGACTAACTATGGCTACACCTTC,CASSLVGQTNYGYTF
TRBJ1-2,TRBD1,TRBV18,NA,TGTGCCAGCTCACCCCCGGACAGGGGACCGGGGCGCTACACCTTC,CASSPPDRGPGRYTF
TRBJ2-7,NA,TRBV3-1/TRBV3-2,NA,TGTGCCAGCAGCCAAGATATCTGGCAGACTACCTACGAGCAGTACTTC,CASSQDIWQTTYEQYF
TRBJ2-5,NA,TRBV20-1,once,TGCAGTGCTAGTGGGGTCAGGGGAACAGAGACCCAGTACTTC,CSASGVRGTETQYF
TRBJ1-2,NA,TRBV28,NA,TGTGCCAGCAGTAGGACAGACTATGGCTACACCTTC,CASSRTDYGYTF
TRBJ2-7,NA,TRBV6-6,NA,TGTGCCAGCACTTCAGACGGAGAAGGGGACGAGCAGTACTTC,CASTSDGEGDEQYF
TRBJ2-2,TRBD1,TRBV6-5,few,TGTGCCAGCAGTTCCCACGCTGACAGGGTAACCGGGGAGCTGTTTTTT,CASSSHADRVTGELFF
TRBJ2-5,TRBD2,TRBV6-5,NA,TGTGCCAGCAGTCCGACTAGCGGAGGGAGAGAGACCCAGTACTTC,CASSPTSGGRETQYF
TRBJ1-2,TRBD1,TRBV28,NA,TGTGCCAGCAGTTTACGGGACAGGGCTTTTGCTTACGGCTACACCTTC,CASSLRDRAFAYGYTF
TRBJ2-7,NA,TRBV3-1/TRBV3-2,NA,TGTGCCAGCAGCCAAGGGACAGCGTACTACGAGCAGTACTTC,CASSQGTAYYEQYF